These 13 T cell receptor beta chains share one sample of origin, sequenced in a study of CD8+CD57+ T cells in acquired aplastic anemia. Patients chosen for sequencing had CD8+CD57+ cells that had expanded, as shown by flow cytometry. According to the study, genomic DNA was the template for TCR beta VDJ and CDR3 profiling. One entry per CDR3 protein results from TCRdb running MiXCR on the reads. The sample gives 200,000 to 250,000 distinct CDR3 sequences, approximately 51% of which show up once; 15% to 20% is in the top ten. The material sequenced was sorted CD4+, CD8+, or CD8+CD57+ T cells (not recorded which) from PBMCs. These TCRs come from a human donor with aplastic anemia.

The chain combines TRBV7-9 with TRBJ1-2; 9 bases match TRBD1. With 5 bases clipped from V and 2 bases from J, the junction kept 3 bases outside the gene matches. Germline CDR1 and CDR2: SEHNR and FQNEAQ (reference sequence). This CDR3 contains 14 residues. The CDR3 sequence: CASSAGTGNYGYTF. As DNA, the CDR3 is TGTGCCAGCAGCGCCGGGACAGGGAACTATGGCTACACCTTC.

The chain recombines TRBV10-3 with TRBJ1-5; 9 bases are shared with TRBD1. Germline CDR1 and CDR2: ENHRY and SYGVKD. The CDR3 loop spans 19 amino acids. J was trimmed by 1 base and V by 4 bases; bases with no gene match: 14. The CDR3 DNA reads TGTGCCATCAGTGGGGGACCGGGACAGGGTGGGAGAAGCAATCAGCCCCAGCATTTT. Translation: CAISGGPGQGGRSNQPQHF.

The rearrangement links TRBV6-1 to TRBJ1-2; D is possibly TRBD1 (5 bases). Germline V gene lookup returns CDR1 MNHNS and CDR2 SASEGT. CDR3 length: 15 residues. With 0 bases removed from V and 3 bases from J, the gap between germline ends came to 11 bases. The CDR3 DNA reads TGTGCCAGCAGTGAAGCTGATGACAGCTACTATGGCTACACCTTC. Its translation is CASSEADDSYYGYTF.

The chain couples TRBV11-3 to TRBJ1-5; no reliable D call. The CDR3 runs to 15 residues. Trimming stripped 4 bases from V and 0 bases from J, with 10 bases between. Germline-derived CDR1 and CDR2 are SGHNT and YENEEA. The CDR3 bases are TGTGCCAGCAGCTCCCCGGGCTGTAGCAATCAGCCCCAGCATTTT. It specifies CASSSPGCSNQPQHF.

The sample holds many counts of this clonotype. The CDR3 loop is CASSLRRGTYNEQFF. As DNA, the CDR3 is TGTGCCAGCAGCTTACGCAGGGGCACCTACAATGAGCAGTTCTTC. The chain links TRBV7-9 to TRBJ2-1; D perhaps matches TRBD1 (6 bases). In germline, CDR1 is SEHNR, CDR2 FQNEAQ (reference sequence). Trimming shortened V by 2 bases and J by 2 bases, and 10 bases separated the two germline ends. The CDR3 is 15 residues long.

The chain employs TRBV9 and TRBJ1-2, with 9 nucleotides matching TRBD1. The germline V gene encodes CDR1 SGDLS and CDR2 YYNGEE. CDR3 size: 14 residues. V trimming: 0 bases; J trimming: 6 bases; junction bases outside the gene matches: 3. The CDR3 sequence is CASSVENRGHGYTF. The CDR3 bases are TGTGCCAGCAGCGTAGAAAACAGGGGGCATGGCTACACCTTC. Variable domain in full (rest from reference TRBV9 and TRBJ1-2): DSGVTQTPKHLITATGQRVTLRCSPRSGDLSVYWYQQSLDQGLQFLIQYYNGEERAKGNILERFSAQQFPDLHSELNLSSLELGDSALYFCASSVENRGHGYTFGSGTRLTVV.

Worth noting for this clonotype: One end of the junction varies from germline; a read error may be responsible. The CDR3: CAISLSGTSGGVPLF. The CDR3 DNA sequence: TGTGCCATCAGTCTGTCCGGGACTAGCGGGGGGGTACCGCTCTTC. The rearrangement links TRBV10-3 to TRBJ2-1, with 16 bases identical to TRBD2. The CDR3 is 15 amino acids. CDR1 is ENHRY, CDR2 SYGVKD, per germline.

The chain couples TRBV2 to TRBJ1-2, with D unclear. Trimming stripped 0 bases from V and 5 bases from J, with 7 bases between. This CDR3 is 13 amino acids long. CDR1 SNHLY and CDR2 FYNNEI come from the germline V gene. The CDR3 protein is CASSEARGYGYTF. The CDR3, as DNA: TGTGCCAGCAGTGAAGCGCGTGGGTATGGCTACACCTTC.

A note on this clonotype: This may be a read error: a much more frequent sequence differs by one nucleotide. The chain combines TRBV27 with TRBJ2-3; D unclear. Germline CDR1 MNHEY, CDR2 SMNVEV (reference sequence). This CDR3 comprises 12 residues. Trimming left V 3 bases short and J 6 bases short, with 7 bases between. This CDR3 is CASSFSRDTQYF. The DNA of the CDR3 is TGTGCCAGCAGTTTCAGTAGGGATACGCAGTATTTT.

CDR3 bases: TGCAGTGCTAGAAACCCGGGACAGGGGGGCGTGGAAGGCTACACCTTC. As protein: CSARNPGQGGVEGYTF. This rearrangement joins TRBV20-1 to TRBJ1-2; TRBD1 agrees at 11 bases. Germline loops: CDR1 DFQATT, CDR2 SNEGSKA (reference sequence). This CDR3 has 16 residues. The J segment lost 8 bases and the V segment lost 2 bases, leaving 13 bases of the junction unmatched.

V usage is TRBV11-2 and J usage is TRBJ2-7; 11 bases align to TRBD1. Germline trimming cut 4 bases from V and 5 bases from J; bases unmatched to any gene: 1. Germline CDR1 is SGHAT and CDR2 is FQNNGV. The CDR3 length is 13 residues. The CDR3 DNA sequence: TGTGCCAGCAGCTCGGGACAGGGGGACGAGCAGTACTTC. It translates to CASSSGQGDEQYF.

The chain is built from TRBV10-3 and TRBJ2-5, with 7 nucleotides matching TRBD2. V dropped 4 bases and J dropped 5; count of bases not matched to a gene: 1. This CDR3 has 12 amino acids. Germline lookup yields CDR1 ENHRY and CDR2 SYGVKD. CDR3: CAISGGGETQYF. The CDR3, as DNA: TGTGCCATCAGTGGGGGAGGGGAGACCCAGTACTTC.

This clonotype was seen many times. The V call is TRBV2, the J call TRBJ2-7; unclear D gene. The germline CDR1 and CDR2 sequences are SNHLY and FYNNEI. Deletions cut 2 bases from V and 6 bases from J, with 14 bases between. This CDR3 is 14 amino acids long. Here the CDR3 reads CASSERRAAFEQYF. CDR3 coding DNA: TGTGCCAGCAGTGAAAGACGGGCTGCGTTCGAGCAGTACTTC.